These 15 T cell receptor beta chains share one sample of origin, sequenced in a study of identical twins. Each CDR3 protein gets one entry after TCRdb re-called the 5' RACE reads with MiXCR. The profile shows hundreds of thousands of distinct CDR3 sequences, over 5% of them singletons. The specimen was naive T cells sorted from blood. These receptors were collected from a man younger than 35 in good health.

V gene TRBV4-3 combines with J gene TRBJ2-2; TRBD2 aligns across 9 bases. CDR3 size: 17 residues. V was clipped by 3 bases and J by 3 bases; unmatched bases: 8. Germline lookup yields CDR1 LGHNA and CDR2 YSLEER. The CDR3 spells CASSQGAGGPDTGELFF. The CDR3 DNA sequence: TGCGCCAGCAGCCAGGGGGCGGGAGGGCCTGACACCGGGGAGCTGTTTTTT.

This clonotype was observed a handful of times. This chain connects TRBV12-3 or TRBV12-4 to TRBJ2-7; possibly TRBD2 for D (6 bases). This CDR3 contains 15 residues. The V gene lost 2 bases and the J gene lost 3 bases, with 14 bases spanning the gap. CDR3 sequence (DNA): TGTGCCAGCAGTTTACGGGGGACGGATGACTACGAGCAGTACTTC. Translating it yields CASSLRGTDDYEQYF.

The rearrangement joins TRBV24-1 to TRBJ1-2; D unresolved. Trimming pared 2 bases from V and 0 bases from J, leaving 6 bases between. The germline gives CDR1 KGHDR, CDR2 SFDVKD. The CDR3 contains 14 residues. Here the CDR3 reads CATSDSSANYGYTF. CDR3 nucleotide sequence: TGTGCCACCAGTGATTCTTCGGCTAACTATGGCTACACCTTC.

The chain has TRBV30 and TRBJ2-3, with 9 bases lining up with TRBD1. V dropped 8 bases and J dropped 4; count of bases not matched to a gene: 4. CDR1 is GTSNPN and CDR2 is SVGIG in the germline V gene (reference sequence). The CDR3 totals 12 residues. The CDR3 loop is CAGWDRADTQYF. The CDR3 coding sequence is TGTGCCGGCTGGGACAGGGCAGATACGCAGTATTTT. Complete variable domain (other parts from reference TRBV30 and TRBJ2-3): SQTIHQWPATLVQPVGSPLSLECTVEGTSNPNLYWYRQAAGRGLQLLFYSVGIGQISSEVPQNLSASRPQDRQFILSSKKLLLSDSGFYLCAGWDRADTQYFGPGTRLTVL.

A few counts support this clonotype. The V gene is TRBV13, the J gene TRBJ2-7; TRBD1 might be the D (6 bases). Trimming cost V 2 bases and J 3 bases, with 14 bases left between them. The CDR3 runs to 15 residues. The germline V gene has CDR1 PRHDT and CDR2 FYEKMQ (reference sequence). The CDR3 spells CASSLLVAGDYEQYF. CDR3 DNA sequence: TGTGCCAGCAGCTTACTGGTTGCAGGGGACTACGAGCAGTACTTC.

This clonotype was detected many times. The chain uses TRBV6-2 or TRBV6-3 and TRBJ2-3, with D perhaps matching TRBD1 or TRBD2 (5 bases each). This CDR3 spans 13 amino acids. Germline CDR1 and CDR2: MNHEY and SVGEGT. Trimming removed 6 bases at V and 7 bases at J, with 14 bases between. The CDR3 DNA is TGTGCCAGCAGCCGGGACGTAATTTATACGCAGTATTTT. Protein product: CASSRDVIYTQYF.

This clonotype has ten or more counts. The rearrangement joins TRBV5-1 to TRBJ2-1; TRBD2 matches 11 bases. The ends lost 2 bases at V and 7 bases at J; junction bases unmatched: 5. Germline V lookup: CDR1 SGHRS, CDR2 YFSETQ. The CDR3 has 15 residues. The CDR3: CASSFSSGRRNEQFF. The CDR3, as DNA: TGCGCCAGCAGCTTTTCTAGCGGGAGGAGGAATGAGCAGTTCTTC. Variable domain in full (rest from reference TRBV5-1 and TRBJ2-1): KAGVTQTPRYLIKTRGQQVTLSCSPISGHRSVSWYQQTPGQGLQFLFEYFSETQRNKGNFPGRFSGRQFSNSRSEMNVSTLELGDSALYLCASSFSSGRRNEQFFGPGTRLTVL.

This clonotype was counted at least ten times. The chain is built from TRBV7-2 and TRBJ2-5, with TRBD2 identical over 11 bases. The CDR3 runs to 17 residues. The germline CDR1 and CDR2 sequences are SGHTA and FQGNSA. Trimming took 5 bases from V and 2 from J; bases not matched to a gene: 10. CDR3 loop: CASSQGSGRALQETQYF. The CDR3 DNA is TGTGCCAGCAGCCAGGGTAGCGGGAGGGCGTTGCAAGAGACCCAGTACTTC.

This clonotype was recorded at least ten times. The genes are TRBV12-3 or TRBV12-4 and TRBJ2-1; 11 bases are a match to TRBD2. The CDR3 totals 14 residues. The ends lost 7 bases at V and 4 bases at J; junction bases unmatched: 3. Here the CDR3 DNA reads TGTGCCAGCAACCTAGCGGGAGGATACAATGAGCAGTTCTTC. It encodes CASNLAGGYNEQFF.

In its sample, this clonotype was seen a few times. The chain has TRBV20-1 and TRBJ2-6; TRBD2 might be the D (6 bases). Germline V gives CDR1 DFQATT, CDR2 SNEGSKA (reference sequence). Trimming took 1 base from V and 3 from J, leaving 10 bases between them. This CDR3 is built from 15 residues. The CDR3 sequence: CSARVREGGANVLTF. Here the CDR3 DNA reads TGCAGTGCTAGAGTGCGGGAAGGTGGGGCCAACGTCCTGACTTTC.

The table lists this clonotype with many counts. The chain has TRBV20-1 and TRBJ1-5, with TRBD1 matching over 9 bases. V gave up 5 bases and J gave up 4 bases; unmatched junction bases: 3. From germline, CDR1 is DFQATT and CDR2 SNEGSKA (reference sequence). The length of the CDR3 is 13 residues. The CDR3 sequence is CSAGQGTNQPQHF. DNA for the CDR3: TGCAGTGCTGGACAGGGGACAAATCAGCCCCAGCATTTT.

This clonotype appeared a few times. The rearrangement uses TRBV6-1 and TRBJ2-7; D remains unclear. The CDR3 has 12 residues. V dropped 5 bases and J dropped 6 bases, with 11 bases sitting between them. Germline V CDR1 and CDR2: MNHNS, SASEGT. CDR3 DNA sequence: TGTGCCAGCAGTTCGTATGTAGGCGAGCAGTACGTC. Translated: CASSSYVGEQYV.

This clonotype showed up many times. The chain combines TRBV5-1 with TRBJ2-2, with D tentatively TRBD2 (5 bases). V was pared by 0 bases and J by 2 bases, with 11 bases between. The CDR3 loop spans 16 amino acids. The germline gives CDR1 SGHRS, CDR2 YFSETQ. CDR3 nucleotide sequence: TGCGCCAGCAGCTTGGTCATGGCGGGTAACACCGGGGAGCTGTTTTTT. Amino acid sequence: CASSLVMAGNTGELFF.

This clonotype occurred many times. The rearrangement joins TRBV2 to TRBJ2-1, with unresolved D. Germline values: CDR1 SNHLY, CDR2 FYNNEI. The CDR3 loop spans 14 amino acids. V lost 3 bases to trimming and J lost 7 bases, with 13 bases between them. As DNA, the CDR3 is TGTGCCAGCAGTGAGGTGGGTCCCCGAAATGAGCAGTTCTTC. This gives the protein CASSEVGPRNEQFF. Full variable domain (missing parts from reference TRBV2 and TRBJ2-1): EPEVTQTPSHQVTQMGQEVILRCVPISNHLYFYWYRQILGQKVEFLVSFYNNEISEKSEIFDDQFSVERPDGSNFTLKIRSTKLEDSAMYFCASSEVGPRNEQFFGPGTRLTVL.

This clonotype was picked up many times. J is TRBJ1-1 and V is TRBV11-2; D is uncertain. Germline CDR1 is SGHAT and CDR2 is FQNNGV. The germline V and J ends were trimmed by 6 bases and 1 base, with 12 bases remaining between them. The CDR3 consists of 14 residues. CDR3 region: CASRTIRQNTEAFF. Here the CDR3 DNA reads TGTGCCAGCAGAACCATTAGACAGAACACTGAAGCTTTCTTT.